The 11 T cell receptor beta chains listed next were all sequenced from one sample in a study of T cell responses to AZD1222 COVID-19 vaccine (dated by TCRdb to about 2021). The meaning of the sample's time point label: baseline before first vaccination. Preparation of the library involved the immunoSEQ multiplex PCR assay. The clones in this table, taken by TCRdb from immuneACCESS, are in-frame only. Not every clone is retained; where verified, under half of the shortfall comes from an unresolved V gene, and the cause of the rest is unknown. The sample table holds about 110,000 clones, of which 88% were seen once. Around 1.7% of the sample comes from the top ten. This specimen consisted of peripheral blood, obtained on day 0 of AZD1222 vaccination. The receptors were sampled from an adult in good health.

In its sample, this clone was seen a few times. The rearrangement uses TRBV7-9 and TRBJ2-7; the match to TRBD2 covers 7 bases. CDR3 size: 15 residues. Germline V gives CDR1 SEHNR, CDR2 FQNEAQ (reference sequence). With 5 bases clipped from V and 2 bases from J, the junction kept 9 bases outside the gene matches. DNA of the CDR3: TGTGCCAGCAGCCCCCCGGGGGGACTCGCCTACGAGCAGTACTTC. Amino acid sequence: CASSPPGGLAYEQYF.

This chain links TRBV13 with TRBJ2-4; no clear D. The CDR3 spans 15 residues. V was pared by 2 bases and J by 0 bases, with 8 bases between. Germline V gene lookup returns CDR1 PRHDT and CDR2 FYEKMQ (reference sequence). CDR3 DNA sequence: TGTGCCAGCAGCTTAAAAACGGGAGCCAAAAACATTCAGTACTTC. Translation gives CASSLKTGAKNIQYF. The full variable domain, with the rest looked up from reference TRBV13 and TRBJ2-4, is AAGVIQSPRHLIKEKRETATLKCYPIPRHDTVYWYQQGPGQDPQFLISFYEKMQSDKGSIPDRFSAQQFSDYHSELNMSSLELGDSALYFCASSLKTGAKNIQYFGAGTRLSVL.

The CDR3: CAWDREWNTEAFF. The DNA for the CDR3 is TGTGCCTGGGACAGGGAGTGGAACACTGAAGCTTTCTTT. The chain employs TRBV30 and TRBJ1-1; 7 nucleotides align to TRBD1. In germline, CDR1 is GTSNPN, CDR2 SVGIG (reference sequence). This CDR3 has 13 residues. After removal of 5 bases from V and 1 base from J, the junction contained 4 bases not matched to a gene. Full variable domain (remainder filled in from reference TRBV30 and TRBJ1-1): SQTIHQWPATLVQPVGSPLSLECTVEGTSNPNLYWYRQAAGRGLQLLFYSVGIGQISSEVPQNLSASRPQDRQFILSSKKLLLSDSGFYLCAWDREWNTEAFFGQGTRLTVV.

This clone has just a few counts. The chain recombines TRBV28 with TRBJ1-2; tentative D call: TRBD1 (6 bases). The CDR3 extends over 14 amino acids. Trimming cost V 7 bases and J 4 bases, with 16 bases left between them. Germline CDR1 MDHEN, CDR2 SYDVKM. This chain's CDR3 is CASKTGSVGYGYTF. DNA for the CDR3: TGTGCCAGCAAAACAGGGAGCGTGGGCTATGGCTACACCTTC.

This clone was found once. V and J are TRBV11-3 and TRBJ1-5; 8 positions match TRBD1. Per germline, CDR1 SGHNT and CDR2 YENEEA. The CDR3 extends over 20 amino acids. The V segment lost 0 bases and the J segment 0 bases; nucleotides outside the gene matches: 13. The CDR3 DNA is TGTGCCAGCAGCTTAGATCCAGGGGGCTACGCCGAATATAGCAATCAGCCCCAGCATTTT. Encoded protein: CASSLDPGGYAEYSNQPQHF.

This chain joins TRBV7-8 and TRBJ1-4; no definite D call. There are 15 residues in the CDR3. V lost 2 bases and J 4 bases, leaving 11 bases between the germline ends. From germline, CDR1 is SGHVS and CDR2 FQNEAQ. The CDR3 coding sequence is TGTGCCAGCAGCTTAAGGTTCGGTGTTAATGAAAAACTGTTTTTT. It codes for CASSLRFGVNEKLFF.

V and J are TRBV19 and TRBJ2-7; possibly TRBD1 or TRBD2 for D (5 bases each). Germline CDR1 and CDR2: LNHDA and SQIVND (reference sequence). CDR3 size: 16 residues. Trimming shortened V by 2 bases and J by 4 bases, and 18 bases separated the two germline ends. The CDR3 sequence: CASSISLGGGVYEQYF. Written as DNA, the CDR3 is TGTGCCAGTAGTATAAGCCTCGGTGGGGGAGTGTACGAGCAGTACTTC.

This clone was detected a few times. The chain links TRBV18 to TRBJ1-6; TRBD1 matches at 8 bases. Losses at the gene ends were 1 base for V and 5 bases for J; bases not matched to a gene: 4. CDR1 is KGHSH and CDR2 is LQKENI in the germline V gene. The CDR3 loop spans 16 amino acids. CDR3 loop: CASSPHPDRDNSPLHF. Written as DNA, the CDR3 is TGTGCCAGCTCACCACACCCGGACAGGGATAATTCACCCCTCCACTTT.

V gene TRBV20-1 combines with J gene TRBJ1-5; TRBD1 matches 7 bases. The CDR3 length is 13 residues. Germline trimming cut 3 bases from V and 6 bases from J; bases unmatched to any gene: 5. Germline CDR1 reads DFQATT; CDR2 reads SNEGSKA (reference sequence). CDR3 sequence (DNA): TGCAGTGCTAGTAGGGGACAGTCTCAGCCCCAGCATTTT. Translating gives CSASRGQSQPQHF.

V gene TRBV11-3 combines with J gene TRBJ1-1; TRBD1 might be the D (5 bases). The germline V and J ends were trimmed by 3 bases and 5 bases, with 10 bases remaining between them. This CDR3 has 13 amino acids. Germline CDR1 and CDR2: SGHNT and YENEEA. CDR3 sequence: CASSLDGGTEAFF. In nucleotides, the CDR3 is TGTGCCAGCAGCTTGGATGGGGGGACTGAAGCTTTCTTT.

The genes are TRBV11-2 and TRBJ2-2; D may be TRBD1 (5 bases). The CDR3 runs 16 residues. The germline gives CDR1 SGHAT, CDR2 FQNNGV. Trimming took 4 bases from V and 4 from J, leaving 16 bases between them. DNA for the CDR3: TGTGCCAGCAGCTCGGACATTTTACGGGCCACCGGGGAGCTGTTTTTT. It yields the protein CASSSDILRATGELFF. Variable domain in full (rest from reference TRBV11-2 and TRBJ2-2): EAGVAQSPRYKIIEKRQSVAFWCNPISGHATLYWYQQILGQGPKLLIQFQNNGVVDDSQLPKDRFSAERLKGVDSTLKIQPAKLEDSAVYLCASSSDILRATGELFFGEGSRLTVL.